This is a list of T cell receptor beta chains from one sample in a study of early T cells in non-severe SARS-CoV-2 infection. MiXCR, run by TCRdb on the 5' RACE reads, gives a single entry per CDR3 protein. The repertoire holds 90,000 to 120,000 distinct CDR3 sequences, around 10% seen once, with about 8.1% in the top ten. Input material: whole blood. The receptors derive from an adult who was a healthcare worker with PCR-confirmed SARS-CoV-2 infection or an uninfected control (not recorded which). The CDR3 runs from the conserved cysteine through the conserved F or W. Each record gives: J gene, clone size, D gene, V gene, CDR3 DNA, CDR3 protein. D genes are given only for firm matches. Clone sizes are given selectively: once, few, many, or a class where the clone is expanded.

j_gene: TRBJ2-1; abundance: many; d_gene: NA; v_gene: TRBV5-1; CDR3nt: TGCGCCAGCAGCTTGGGGGATACCTACAATGAGCAGTTCTTC; CDR3aa: CASSLGDTYNEQFF
j_gene: TRBJ1-1; abundance: once; d_gene: NA; v_gene: TRBV2; CDR3nt: TGTGCCAGCAGTGAATCGTACAACACTGAAGCTTTCTTT; CDR3aa: CASSESYNTEAFF
j_gene: TRBJ1-1; abundance: few; d_gene: TRBD1; v_gene: TRBV11-2; CDR3nt: TGTGCCAGCAGCCGTGACAGGGGGCTTGGTGAAGCTTTCTTT; CDR3aa: CASSRDRGLGEAFF
j_gene: TRBJ2-3; abundance: few; d_gene: NA; v_gene: TRBV3-1; CDR3nt: TGTGCCAGCAGCCAAGGTCAGCTCCAAGCCGATACGCAGTATTTT; CDR3aa: CASSQGQLQADTQYF
j_gene: TRBJ2-1; abundance: many; d_gene: NA; v_gene: TRBV14; CDR3nt: TGTGCCAGCAGCCAGTATCAGACGACGAATGAGCAGTTCTTC; CDR3aa: CASSQYQTTNEQFF
j_gene: TRBJ2-3; abundance: many; d_gene: TRBD2; v_gene: TRBV7-9; CDR3nt: TGTGCCAGCAGCCTAGCGGCGTTCACAGATACGCAGTATTTT; CDR3aa: CASSLAAFTDTQYF
j_gene: TRBJ2-2; abundance: NA; d_gene: TRBD1; v_gene: TRBV20-1; CDR3nt: TGCAGTGCTAGAGGGGGGCAGGGGGACACCGGGGAGCTGTTTTTT; CDR3aa: CSARGGQGDTGELFF
j_gene: TRBJ2-1; abundance: NA; d_gene: NA; v_gene: TRBV20-1; CDR3nt: TGCAGTGCTAGAGATTTTGGGGGATCTTTTAAGGATGAGCAGTTCTTC; CDR3aa: CSARDFGGSFKDEQFF
j_gene: TRBJ2-4; abundance: many; d_gene: TRBD2; v_gene: TRBV4-1; CDR3nt: TGCGCCAGCAGCCATAGACTAGCGGGAGAAAACATTCAGTACTTC; CDR3aa: CASSHRLAGENIQYF
j_gene: TRBJ2-1; abundance: few; d_gene: TRBD2; v_gene: TRBV4-2; CDR3nt: TGTGCCAGCAGCCAAGACGAGAGTAGCGGGAGCAATGGGCAGTTCTTC; CDR3aa: CASSQDESSGSNGQFF
j_gene: TRBJ2-4; abundance: NA; d_gene: TRBD2; v_gene: TRBV6-6; CDR3nt: TGTGCCAGCAGTTACGGGGCGGGGGAAATGGGAAACATTCAGTACTTC; CDR3aa: CASSYGAGEMGNIQYF
j_gene: TRBJ2-7; abundance: many; d_gene: NA; v_gene: TRBV3-1; CDR3nt: TGTGCCAGCAGCCAAGAGGGCAGGAAGGACGAGCAGTACTTC; CDR3aa: CASSQEGRKDEQYF
j_gene: TRBJ2-3; abundance: many; d_gene: TRBD2; v_gene: TRBV3-1; CDR3nt: TGTGCCAGCAGCCAGCGGGAGGGCCACGATACGCAGTATTTT; CDR3aa: CASSQREGHDTQYF
j_gene: TRBJ2-3; abundance: few; d_gene: NA; v_gene: TRBV10-1; CDR3nt: TGCGCCAGCAGTGAAGTTTCGGATACGCAGTATTTT; CDR3aa: CASSEVSDTQYF
j_gene: TRBJ1-1; abundance: many; d_gene: NA; v_gene: TRBV5-1; CDR3nt: TGCGCCAGCAGCTTGTTTAAGTTAGGGCAGCAGAACACTGAAGCTTTCTTT; CDR3aa: CASSLFKLGQQNTEAFF
j_gene: TRBJ2-4; abundance: many; d_gene: NA; v_gene: TRBV11-2; CDR3nt: TGTGCCAGCAGCCCATCAGGGGTTTGGAACATTCAGTACTTC; CDR3aa: CASSPSGVWNIQYF
j_gene: TRBJ2-1; abundance: many; d_gene: NA; v_gene: TRBV29-1; CDR3nt: TGCAGCGCCATGAAGGGGGACGGGCGGAATGAGCAGTTCTTC; CDR3aa: CSAMKGDGRNEQFF
j_gene: TRBJ2-3; abundance: many; d_gene: TRBD2; v_gene: TRBV3-1; CDR3nt: TGTGCCAGCAGTCAGGGACTAGGCACAGATACGCAGTATTTT; CDR3aa: CASSQGLGTDTQYF
j_gene: TRBJ1-3; abundance: few; d_gene: NA; v_gene: TRBV11-2; CDR3nt: TGTGCCAGCAGCCCTCACGAGCCCTCTGGAAACACCATATATTTT; CDR3aa: CASSPHEPSGNTIYF
j_gene: TRBJ1-2; abundance: NA; d_gene: NA; v_gene: TRBV7-2; CDR3nt: TGTGCCAGCAGCTTCGATTTGGGCTATGGCTACACCTTC; CDR3aa: CASSFDLGYGYTF